The entry below describes one TCR beta chain. The data were produced by immunoSEQ multiplex PCR, yet TCRdb's version contains in-frame clones alone and is incomplete. Seen here are more than 30,000 clones, 85% to 90% observed once, and the top ten hold around 0.57%. CDR3 length: 16 residues. Per the germline V gene, CDR1 is SGHTA and CDR2 is FQGNSA. J gave up 2 bases and V 3 bases, and 8 bases lay outside the gene matches. This entry belongs to a study of T cell changes during pregnancy in multiple sclerosis. The TCR comes from a female donor with multiple sclerosis, enrolled in a pregnancy study. The sequenced sample was CD4+ T cells from peripheral blood mononuclear cells, obtained before pregnancy. The chain links TRBV7-2 to TRBJ2-3, with 7 bases that match TRBD2. DNA for the CDR3: TGTGCCAGCAGCTTCAGCGGGACTTCCACCACAGATACGCAGTATTTT. As protein: CASSFSGTSTTDTQYF.